The text below deals with one TCR beta chain. Its antigen is not known. This record belongs to a study of cytomegalovirus exposure and HLA in healthy donors. The study, taken as a whole, reports: The records held CMV serostatus as the only immune exposure information.

Trimming took off 2 bases at V and 5 bases at J, with 19 bases between the two ends. Germline-derived CDR1 and CDR2 are WNHNN and SYGVQD (reference sequence). This CDR3 has 16 amino acids. Amplification used 60 Vbeta primers and 13 Jbeta primers. Libraries were prepared by immunoSEQ multiplex PCR; TCRdb keeps only in-frame clonotypes and omits some of them. The sample includes 200,000 to 250,000 clones, approximately 80% of them seen just once. Each donor's status was that of a healthy bone marrow donor. The sequence derives from a male donor in good health and CMV-seronegative. Material: PBMCs. The chain recombines TRBV10-1 with TRBJ2-7, with D possibly TRBD2 on 5 matching bases. CDR3 loop: CASSEIPALGVHEQYF. In nucleotides, the CDR3 is TGCGCCAGCAGTGAGATTCCGGCCCTGGGAGTACACGAGCAGTACTTC.